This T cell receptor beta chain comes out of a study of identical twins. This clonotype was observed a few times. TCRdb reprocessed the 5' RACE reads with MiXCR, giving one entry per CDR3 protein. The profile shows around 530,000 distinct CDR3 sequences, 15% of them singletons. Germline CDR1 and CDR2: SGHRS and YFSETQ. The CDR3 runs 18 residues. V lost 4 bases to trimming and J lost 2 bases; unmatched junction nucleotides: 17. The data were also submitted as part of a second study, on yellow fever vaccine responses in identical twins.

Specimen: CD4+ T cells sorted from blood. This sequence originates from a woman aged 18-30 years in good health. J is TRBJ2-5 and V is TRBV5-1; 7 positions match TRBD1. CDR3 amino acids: CASSAGVNRDSSQETQYF. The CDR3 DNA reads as TGCGCCAGCAGCGCAGGAGTCAACCGGGACAGCTCACAAGAGACCCAGTACTTC.